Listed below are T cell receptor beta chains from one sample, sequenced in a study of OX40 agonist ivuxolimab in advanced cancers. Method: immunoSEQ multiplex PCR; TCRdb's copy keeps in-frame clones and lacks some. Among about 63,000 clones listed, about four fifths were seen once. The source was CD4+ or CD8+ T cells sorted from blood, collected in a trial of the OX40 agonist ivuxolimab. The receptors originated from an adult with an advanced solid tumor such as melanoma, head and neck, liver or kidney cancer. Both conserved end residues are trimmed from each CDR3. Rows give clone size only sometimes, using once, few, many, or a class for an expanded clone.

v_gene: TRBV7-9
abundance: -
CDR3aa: ASSDRGGADTQY

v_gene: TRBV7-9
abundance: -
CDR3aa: ASSFRQGNEKLF

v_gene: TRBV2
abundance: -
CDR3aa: ASSFQGPGSGNTIY

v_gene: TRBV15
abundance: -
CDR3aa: ATSRDKLGVINEKLF

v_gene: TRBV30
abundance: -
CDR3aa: ASDRVTSGANVLT

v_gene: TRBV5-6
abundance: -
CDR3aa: ASSLSVRGGYT

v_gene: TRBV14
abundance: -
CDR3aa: ASSPHSGGGSTDTQY

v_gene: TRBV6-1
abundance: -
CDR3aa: ASSEFRSRSYEQY

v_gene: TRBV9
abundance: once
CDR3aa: ASSLGTTGGRYQETQY

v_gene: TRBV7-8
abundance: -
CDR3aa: ASSRDSSEKLF

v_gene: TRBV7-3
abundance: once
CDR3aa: ASSLTQGARTEAF

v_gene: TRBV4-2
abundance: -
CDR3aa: ASSPRLRGSGDPTPTDGSNEQF

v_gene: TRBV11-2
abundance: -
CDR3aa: ASSSRTWKYYEQY

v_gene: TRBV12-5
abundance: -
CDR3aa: ASGLPNIGAADTQY

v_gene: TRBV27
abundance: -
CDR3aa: ASRQGAHTQY

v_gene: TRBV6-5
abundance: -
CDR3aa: ASKVGGPYEQY

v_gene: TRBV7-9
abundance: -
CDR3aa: ASSLAAGGETEAF

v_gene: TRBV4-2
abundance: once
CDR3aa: ASSPGGADREHGYT

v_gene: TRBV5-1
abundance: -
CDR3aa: ASSLVEEGDTQY

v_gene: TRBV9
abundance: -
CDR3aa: ASSVTPGLSHPEQY

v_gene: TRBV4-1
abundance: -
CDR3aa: ASSRQASTDTQY

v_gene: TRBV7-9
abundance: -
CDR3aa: ASSLPGANEQF

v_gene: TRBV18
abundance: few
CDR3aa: ASSPPTGSRYGYT

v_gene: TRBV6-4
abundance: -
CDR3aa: ASRISYMYEQY

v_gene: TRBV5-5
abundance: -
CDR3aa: ASSPARGPSGNEQF

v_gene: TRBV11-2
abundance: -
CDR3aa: ASSPLPGKPTEAF

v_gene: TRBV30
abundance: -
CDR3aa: AWSPGTGTYEQY

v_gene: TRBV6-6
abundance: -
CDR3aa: ASSYTGTGKATQY

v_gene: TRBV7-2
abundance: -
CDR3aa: ASSSRDRGLLNYGYT

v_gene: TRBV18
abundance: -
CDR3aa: ASSPSPAGSGNTIY

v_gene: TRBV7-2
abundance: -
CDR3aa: ASSPGQGVSMYTEAF

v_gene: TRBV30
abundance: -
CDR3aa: ASQGGDLNEKLF

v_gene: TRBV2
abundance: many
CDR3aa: ASSDRDRGQSEAF

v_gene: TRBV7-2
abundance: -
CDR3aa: ASSPRQGRGETQY

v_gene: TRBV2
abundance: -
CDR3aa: ANSEGGTGGETQY

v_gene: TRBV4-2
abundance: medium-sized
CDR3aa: ASSPGEGGTEAF

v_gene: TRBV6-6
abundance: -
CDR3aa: ASSYPRGQGSNEQF

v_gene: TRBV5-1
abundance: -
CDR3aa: ASSLTGYSTEAF

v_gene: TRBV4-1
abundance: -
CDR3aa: ASGWLVNEKLF

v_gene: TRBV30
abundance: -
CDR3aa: AWGIQGALRNTIY

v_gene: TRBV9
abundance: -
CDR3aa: ASSPTRHTDTQY